This T cell receptor (beta chain) was captured in a study of T cells in Graves' hyperthyroidism and ophthalmopathy. This clonotype was observed a few times. Germline values: CDR1 MNHEY, CDR2 SMNVEV (reference sequence). The length of the CDR3 is 15 residues. V lost 5 bases to trimming and J lost 8 bases, with 16 bases between them. Researchers amplified the TCR beta CDR3 regions from RNA transcripts. A set of HTBI primers served as the primers for a first-round RT-PCR of the TCR CDR3. TCRdb called the multiplex PCR reads again in MiXCR, with one record for every CDR3 protein. The repertoire consists of about 400,000 distinct CDR3 sequences, with roughly 15% occurring once and the leading ten covering approximately 20%.

The V call is TRBV27, the J call TRBJ1-6; D is undetermined. Material for sequencing was blood. This TCR derives from a woman aged 60-75 years with Graves' ophthalmopathy. The CDR3 bases are TGTGCCAGCAGTGGACCCGGACTGACCCATTCACCCCTCCACTTT. Translated: CASSGPGLTHSPLHF.